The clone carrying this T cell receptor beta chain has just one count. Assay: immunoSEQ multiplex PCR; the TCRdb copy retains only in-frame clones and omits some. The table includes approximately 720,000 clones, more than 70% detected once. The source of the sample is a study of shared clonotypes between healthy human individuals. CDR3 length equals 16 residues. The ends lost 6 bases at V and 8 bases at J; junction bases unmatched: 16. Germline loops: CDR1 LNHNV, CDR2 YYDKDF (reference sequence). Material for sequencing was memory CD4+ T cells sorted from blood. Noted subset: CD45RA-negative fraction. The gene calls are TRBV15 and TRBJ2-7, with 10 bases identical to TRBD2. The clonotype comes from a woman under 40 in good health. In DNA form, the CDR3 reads TGTGCCACCAGACCGAAGGTAGCGGGAGGACGCAGTCAGCAGTACTTC. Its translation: CATRPKVAGGRSQQYF.